This T cell receptor (beta chain) was recovered during a study of shared clonotypes between healthy human individuals. On the study more broadly: Researchers assigned three CD4 naive, three CD4 memory, two CD8 naive and one CD8 memory plate to each donor.

CDR3 length equals 13 residues. The ends were cut back, 2 bases at V and 7 bases at J, with 12 bases in the middle. Germline lookup yields CDR1 SGHRS and CDR2 YFSETQ. Deep was the level at which the assay was run. The method was immunoSEQ multiplex PCR; TCRdb's version includes in-frame clones alone and lacks a portion of them. The sample includes over a million clones, roughly 96% of them seen just once. A single count supports this clone. Its specificity is unknown. Broader study findings: Generally, naive subsets came out with larger estimated richness than memory subsets.

The rearrangement uses TRBV5-1 and TRBJ1-2; D gene ambiguous. The source is a man in his thirties or forties in good health. The sequenced material came from naive CD4+ T cells sorted from blood. Documented subset: CD45RA+ positively selected. The CDR3 is CASSLAPDFGYTF. For the CDR3, the DNA is TGCGCCAGCAGCTTAGCACCCGATTTTGGCTACACCTTC.